The source of this TCR beta chain is a study of T cells in Graves' hyperthyroidism and ophthalmopathy. Concerning this clonotype itself: Its antigen remains unidentified. A single base separates this from a much larger clone, so it may be a read error.

Exclusions: uncontrolled infection, other autoimmune disease, pregnancy, lactation. Study conclusions and caveats: A 13 V-J model separated ophthalmopathy from stable hyperthyroidism. Most clonotypes that expanded in the thyroid above 0.001 also showed up in blood.

The investigators amplified TCR beta CDR3 regions from RNA transcripts. First-round RT-PCR of the TCR CDR3 relied on the HTBI primer set. TCRdb re-called the multiplex PCR reads through MiXCR, storing one row per CDR3 protein. In the table there are 500,000 to 550,000 distinct CDR3 sequences, around 20% of which are singletons. The CDR3 extends over 15 amino acids. With 2 bases removed from V and 4 bases from J, the gap between germline ends came to 15 bases. Germline loops: CDR1 MNHEY, CDR2 SVGEGT. Sequences were obtained from blood. This chain links TRBV6-2 or TRBV6-3 with TRBJ2-7, with TRBD1 as a possible D gene (6 bases). This sequence originates from a man aged 35 to 55 with Graves' ophthalmopathy. CDR3 region: CASSYGGRGNYEQYF. DNA for the CDR3: TGTGCCAGCAGTTACGGGGGCAGGGGAAATTACGAGCAGTACTTC.